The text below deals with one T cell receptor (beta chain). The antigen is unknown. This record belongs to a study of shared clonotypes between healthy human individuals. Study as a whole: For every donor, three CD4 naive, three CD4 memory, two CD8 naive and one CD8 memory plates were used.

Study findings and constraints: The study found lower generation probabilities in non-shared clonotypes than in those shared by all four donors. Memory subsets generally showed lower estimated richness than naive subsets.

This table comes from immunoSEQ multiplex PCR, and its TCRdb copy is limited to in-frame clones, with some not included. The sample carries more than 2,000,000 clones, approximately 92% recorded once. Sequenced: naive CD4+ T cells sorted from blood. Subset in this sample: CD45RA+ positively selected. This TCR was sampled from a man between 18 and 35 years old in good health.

In nucleotides, the CDR3 is TGTGCCAGCAGTAAACAGTACTCTGGAAACACCATATATTTT. Amino acid sequence: CASSKQYSGNTIYF. The chain combines TRBV6-5 with TRBJ1-3; no definite D call. This CDR3 contains 14 residues. Trimming cost V 5 bases and J 0 bases, with 8 bases left between them. Germline assignment: CDR1 MNHEY and CDR2 SVGAGI.